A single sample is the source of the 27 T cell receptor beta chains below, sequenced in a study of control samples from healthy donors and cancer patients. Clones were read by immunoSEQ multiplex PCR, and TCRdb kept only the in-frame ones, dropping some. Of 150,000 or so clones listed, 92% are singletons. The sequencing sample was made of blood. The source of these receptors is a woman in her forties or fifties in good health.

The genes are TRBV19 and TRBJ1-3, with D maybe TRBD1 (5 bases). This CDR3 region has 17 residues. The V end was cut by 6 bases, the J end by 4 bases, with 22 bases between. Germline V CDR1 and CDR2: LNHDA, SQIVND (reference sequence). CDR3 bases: TGTGCCAGTAGGAGGAACCCGGGACTGTTGGAGGGAAACACCATATATTTT. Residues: CASRRNPGLLEGNTIYF.

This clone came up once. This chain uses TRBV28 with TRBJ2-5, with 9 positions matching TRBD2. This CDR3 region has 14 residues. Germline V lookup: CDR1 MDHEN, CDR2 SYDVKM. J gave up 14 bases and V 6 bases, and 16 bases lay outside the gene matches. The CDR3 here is CASSNRGTSLGGYF. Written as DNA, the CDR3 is TGTGCCAGCAGCAACCGGGGGACTAGCCTTGGCGGTTACTTC.

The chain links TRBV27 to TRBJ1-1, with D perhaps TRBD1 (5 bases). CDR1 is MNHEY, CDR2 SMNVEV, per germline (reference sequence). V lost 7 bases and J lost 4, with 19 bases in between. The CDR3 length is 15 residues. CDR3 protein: CASTPNKRQSTEAFF. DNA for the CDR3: TGTGCCAGCACCCCAAATAAAAGACAGTCCACTGAAGCTTTCTTT.

The CDR3 region is CASSMVGNGEKLFF. In DNA, the CDR3 is TGTGCCAGTAGTATGGTAGGGAACGGCGAAAAACTGTTTTTT. The chain has TRBV19 and TRBJ1-4; D is undetermined. Germline V gene sequence: CDR1 LNHDA, CDR2 SQIVND (reference sequence). CDR3 length equals 14 residues. V lost 3 bases, J lost 8 bases, and 13 bases lay in between.

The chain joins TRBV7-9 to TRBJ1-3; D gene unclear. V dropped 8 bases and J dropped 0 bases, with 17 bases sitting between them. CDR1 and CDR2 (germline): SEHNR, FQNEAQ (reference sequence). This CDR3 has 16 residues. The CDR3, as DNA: TGTGCCAGCCAAAAGGGAGGACTGCTCTCTGGAAACACCATATATTTT. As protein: CASQKGGLLSGNTIYF.

This CDR3 is CSAERSNIQYF. In DNA, the CDR3 is TGCAGTGCCGAGCGTAGCAACATTCAGTACTTC. This chain connects TRBV20-1 to TRBJ2-4; D is uncertain. Looked up from germline, CDR1 is DFQATT and CDR2 is SNEGSKA (reference sequence). This CDR3 comprises 11 residues. V lost 6 bases, J lost 7 bases, and 10 bases lay in between.

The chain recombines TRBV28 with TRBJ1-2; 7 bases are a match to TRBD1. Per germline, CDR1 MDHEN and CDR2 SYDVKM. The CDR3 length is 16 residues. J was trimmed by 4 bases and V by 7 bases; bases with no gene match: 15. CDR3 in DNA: TGTGCCAGCACATCTGCAGGGGGAAATCCGATCTATGGCTACACCTTC. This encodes CASTSAGGNPIYGYTF.

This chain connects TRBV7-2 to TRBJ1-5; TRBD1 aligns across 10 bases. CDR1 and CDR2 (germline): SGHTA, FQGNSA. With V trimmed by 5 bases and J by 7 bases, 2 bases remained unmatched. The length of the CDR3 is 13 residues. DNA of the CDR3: TGTGCCAGCAGCGGGACAGGGGACCAGCCCCAGCATTTT. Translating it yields CASSGTGDQPQHF.

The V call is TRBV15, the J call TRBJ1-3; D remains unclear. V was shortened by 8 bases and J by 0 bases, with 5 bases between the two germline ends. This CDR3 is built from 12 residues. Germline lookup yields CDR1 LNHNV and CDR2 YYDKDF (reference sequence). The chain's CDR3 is CATESSGNTIYF. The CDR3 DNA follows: TGTGCCACCGAAAGCTCTGGAAACACCATATATTTT.

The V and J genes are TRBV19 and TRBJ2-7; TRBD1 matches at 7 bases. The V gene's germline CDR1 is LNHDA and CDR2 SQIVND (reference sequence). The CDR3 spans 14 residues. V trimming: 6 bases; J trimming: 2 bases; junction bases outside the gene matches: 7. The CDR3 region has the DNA TGTGCCAGTAGCCTGGGACAGTCGACCTACGAGCAGTACTTC. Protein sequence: CASSLGQSTYEQYF.

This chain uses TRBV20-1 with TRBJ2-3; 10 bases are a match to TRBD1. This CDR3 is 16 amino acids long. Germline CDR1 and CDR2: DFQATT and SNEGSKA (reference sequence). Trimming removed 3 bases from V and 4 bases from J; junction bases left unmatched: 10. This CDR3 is CSASLPGQGRSDTQYF. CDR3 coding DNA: TGCAGTGCTAGTCTACCGGGACAGGGGAGGTCAGATACGCAGTATTTT.

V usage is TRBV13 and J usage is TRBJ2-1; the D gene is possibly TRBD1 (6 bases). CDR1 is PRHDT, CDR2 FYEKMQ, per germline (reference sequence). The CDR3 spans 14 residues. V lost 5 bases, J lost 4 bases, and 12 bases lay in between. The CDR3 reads CASSPGTMYNEQFF. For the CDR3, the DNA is TGTGCCAGCAGCCCCGGGACAATGTACAATGAGCAGTTCTTC.

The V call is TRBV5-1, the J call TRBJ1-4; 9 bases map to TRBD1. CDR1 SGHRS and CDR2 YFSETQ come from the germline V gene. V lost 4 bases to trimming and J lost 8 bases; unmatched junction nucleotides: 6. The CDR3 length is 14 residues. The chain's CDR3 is CASSVGQGREKLFF. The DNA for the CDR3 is TGCGCCAGCAGCGTAGGACAGGGGAGGGAAAAACTGTTTTTT.

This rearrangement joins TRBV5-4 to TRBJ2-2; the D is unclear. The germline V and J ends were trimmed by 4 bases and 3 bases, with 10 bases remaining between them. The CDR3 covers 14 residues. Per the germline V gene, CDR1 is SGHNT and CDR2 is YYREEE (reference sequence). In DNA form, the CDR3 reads TGTGCCAGCAGCCCGTCTCGGGACACCGGGGAGCTGTTTTTT. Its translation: CASSPSRDTGELFF. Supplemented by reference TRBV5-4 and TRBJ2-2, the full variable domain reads ETGVTQSPTHLIKTRGQQVTLRCSSQSGHNTVSWYQQALGQGPQFIFQYYREEENGRGNFPPRFSGLQFPNYSSELNVNALELDDSALYLCASSPSRDTGELFFGEGSRLTVL.

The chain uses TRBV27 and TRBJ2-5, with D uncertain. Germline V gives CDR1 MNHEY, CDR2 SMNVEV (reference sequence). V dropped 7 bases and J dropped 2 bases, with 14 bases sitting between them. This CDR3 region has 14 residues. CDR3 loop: CASKVAGLQETQYF. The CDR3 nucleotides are TGTGCCAGCAAAGTGGCAGGCCTACAAGAGACCCAGTACTTC.

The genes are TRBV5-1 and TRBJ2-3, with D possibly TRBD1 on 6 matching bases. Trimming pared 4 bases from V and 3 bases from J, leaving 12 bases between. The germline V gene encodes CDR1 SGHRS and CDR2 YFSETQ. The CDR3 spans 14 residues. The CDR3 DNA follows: TGCGCCAGCAGCACCGGGACATGGACAGATACGCAGTATTTT. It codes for CASSTGTWTDTQYF.

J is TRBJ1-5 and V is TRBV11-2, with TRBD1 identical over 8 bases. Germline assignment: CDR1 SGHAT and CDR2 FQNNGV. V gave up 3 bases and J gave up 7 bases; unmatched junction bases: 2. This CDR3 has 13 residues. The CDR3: CASSFGQGQPQHF. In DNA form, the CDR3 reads TGTGCCAGCAGCTTCGGACAGGGCCAGCCCCAGCATTTT.

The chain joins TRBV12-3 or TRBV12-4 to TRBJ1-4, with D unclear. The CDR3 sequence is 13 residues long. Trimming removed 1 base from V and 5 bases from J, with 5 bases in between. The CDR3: CASSLVSNEKLFF. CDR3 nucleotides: TGTGCCAGCAGTTTAGTAAGCAATGAAAAACTGTTTTTT.

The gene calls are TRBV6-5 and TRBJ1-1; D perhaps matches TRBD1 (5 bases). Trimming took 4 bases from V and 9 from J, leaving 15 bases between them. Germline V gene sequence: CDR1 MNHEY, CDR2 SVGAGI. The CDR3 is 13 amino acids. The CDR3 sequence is CASSSGVGGKAFF. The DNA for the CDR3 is TGTGCCAGCAGTTCGGGGGTGGGTGGAAAAGCTTTCTTT.

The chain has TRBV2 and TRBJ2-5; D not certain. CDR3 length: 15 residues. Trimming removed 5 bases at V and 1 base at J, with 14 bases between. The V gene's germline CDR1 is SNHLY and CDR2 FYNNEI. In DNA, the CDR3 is TGTGCCAGCAGTTCCACCCACAGCCCCCAAGAGACCCAGTACTTC. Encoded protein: CASSSTHSPQETQYF.

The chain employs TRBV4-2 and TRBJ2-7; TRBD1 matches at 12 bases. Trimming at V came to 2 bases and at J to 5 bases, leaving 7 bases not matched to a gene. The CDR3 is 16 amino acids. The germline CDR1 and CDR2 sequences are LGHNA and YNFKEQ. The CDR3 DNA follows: TGTGCCAGCAGCCAACCAGACCGGGACAGGGGGCACGAGCAGTACTTC. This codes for CASSQPDRDRGHEQYF.

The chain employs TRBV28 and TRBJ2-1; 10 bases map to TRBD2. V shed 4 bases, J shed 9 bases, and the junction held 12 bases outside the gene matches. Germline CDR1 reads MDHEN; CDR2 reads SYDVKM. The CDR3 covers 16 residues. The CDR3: CASSSLPGLAAGEQFF. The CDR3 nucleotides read TGTGCCAGCAGTTCCCTCCCCGGACTAGCGGCCGGTGAGCAGTTCTTC. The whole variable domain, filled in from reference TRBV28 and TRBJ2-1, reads DVKVTQSSRYLVKRTGEKVFLECVQDMDHENMFWYRQDPGLGLRLIYFSYDVKMKEKGDIPEGYSVSREKKERFSLILESASTNQTSMYLCASSSLPGLAAGEQFFGPGTRLTVL.

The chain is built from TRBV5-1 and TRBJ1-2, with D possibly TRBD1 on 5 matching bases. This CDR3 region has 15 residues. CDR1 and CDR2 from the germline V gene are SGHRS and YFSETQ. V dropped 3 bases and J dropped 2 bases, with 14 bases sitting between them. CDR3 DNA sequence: TGCGCCAGCAGCTCGGAGCCGGGACGCAACTATGGCTACACCTTC. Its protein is CASSSEPGRNYGYTF.

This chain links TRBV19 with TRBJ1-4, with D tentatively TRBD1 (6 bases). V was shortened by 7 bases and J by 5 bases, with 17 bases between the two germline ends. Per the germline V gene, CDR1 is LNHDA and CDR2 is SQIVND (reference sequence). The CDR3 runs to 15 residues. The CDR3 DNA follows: TGTGCCAGTACCTCCCAGGACAGAAGAAATGAAAAACTGTTTTTT. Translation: CASTSQDRRNEKLFF.

Here the CDR3 reads CASSYGSYEQYF. The CDR3 DNA sequence: TGTGCCAGCAGTTATGGATCCTACGAGCAGTACTTC. The rearrangement joins TRBV2 to TRBJ2-7; D not certain. The CDR3 sequence is 12 residues long. Germline loops: CDR1 SNHLY, CDR2 FYNNEI. V lost 5 bases and J 1 base, leaving 6 bases between the germline ends. Complete variable domain (other parts from reference TRBV2 and TRBJ2-7): EPEVTQTPSHQVTQMGQEVILRCVPISNHLYFYWYRQILGQKVEFLVSFYNNEISEKSEIFDDQFSVERPDGSNFTLKIRSTKLEDSAMYFCASSYGSYEQYFGPGTRLTVT.

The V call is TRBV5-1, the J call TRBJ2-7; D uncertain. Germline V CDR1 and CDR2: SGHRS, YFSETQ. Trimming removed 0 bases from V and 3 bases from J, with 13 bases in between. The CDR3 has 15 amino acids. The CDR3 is CASSLGLQIIYEQYF. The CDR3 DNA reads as TGCGCCAGCAGCTTGGGTCTGCAAATAATCTACGAGCAGTACTTC.

The CDR3 protein is CASSLDIGREAKNIQYF. CDR3 DNA: TGTGCCAGCAGCTTAGATATTGGCAGAGAAGCCAAAAACATTCAGTACTTC. The gene calls are TRBV11-3 and TRBJ2-4; no firm D call. This CDR3 comprises 17 residues. The germline gives CDR1 SGHNT, CDR2 YENEEA. Trimming stripped 0 bases from V and 0 bases from J, with 12 bases between.